Shown below are 25 T cell receptor beta chains from a single sample sequenced in a study of shared clonotypes between healthy human individuals. Using immunoSEQ multiplex PCR, the repertoire was profiled, and TCRdb retains in-frame clones only, with some absent. The sample yields about 2 million clones, about 95% seen once. Naive CD8 cells, CD45RO-negative and positively selected for CCR7, excluded terminally differentiated effector memory CD45RA+ cells. Sequenced sample: naive CD8+ T cells sorted from blood. These receptors came from a man aged 18-30 years in good health.

V gene TRBV28 combines with J gene TRBJ1-5; no clear D. The CDR3 runs to 11 residues. V was clipped by 4 bases and J by 10 bases, with 8 bases between them. CDR1 is MDHEN and CDR2 is SYDVKM in the germline V gene. For the CDR3, the DNA is TGTGCCAGCAGTTGGGGAGGCCCCCAGCATTTT. The encoded protein is CASSWGGPQHF.

V is TRBV6-5 and J is TRBJ1-5; D uncertain. The CDR3 has 12 amino acids. CDR1 is MNHEY and CDR2 is SVGAGI in the germline V gene. With 6 bases removed from V and 6 bases from J, the gap between germline ends came to 9 bases. CDR3 sequence reads: CASSRVGQPQHF. CDR3 DNA sequence: TGTGCCAGCAGCCGGGTTGGTCAGCCCCAGCATTTT.

J is TRBJ1-3 and V is TRBV29-1; 7 nucleotides agree with TRBD1. Per germline, CDR1 SQVTM and CDR2 ANQGSEA. The CDR3 covers 15 residues. V shed 0 bases, J shed 2 bases, and the junction held 4 bases outside the gene matches. The CDR3 is CSVEDRGATGNTIYF. The CDR3, as DNA: TGCAGCGTTGAAGACAGGGGGGCCACTGGAAACACCATATATTTT.

The chain couples TRBV7-8 to TRBJ2-1, with D maybe TRBD1 (5 bases). Deletions cut 5 bases from V and 5 bases from J, with 13 bases between. The germline gives CDR1 SGHVS, CDR2 FQNEAQ. The CDR3 spans 14 residues. DNA of the CDR3: TGTGCCAGCAGCCAGGGCTTGGTGGACAATGAGCAGTTCTTC. Its protein product is CASSQGLVDNEQFF.

Here the CDR3 DNA reads TGTGCCAGCATCCTGGAGGGGCGGAACACTGAAGCTTTCTTT. Residues: CASILEGRNTEAFF. The J gene is TRBJ1-1, the V gene TRBV6-5; D possibly corresponds to TRBD1 (5 bases). V was trimmed by 7 bases and J by 1 base, leaving 13 bases between them. Germline V lookup: CDR1 MNHEY, CDR2 SVGAGI. This CDR3 has 14 residues.

The chain combines TRBV5-6 with TRBJ2-2; D is perhaps TRBD1 (5 bases). The CDR3 has 17 residues. The V and J ends lost 0 bases and 4 bases respectively, with 16 bases between them. Germline CDR1 SGHDT, CDR2 YYEEEE. The CDR3 bases are TGTGCCAGCAGCTTGGCCCAGACAGCACCAACCACCGGGGAGCTGTTTTTT. Translating gives CASSLAQTAPTTGELFF.

To note about this clone: Other DNA sequences in this sample translate to the same CDR3. The chain carries TRBV9 and TRBJ1-1; D unresolved. V lost 2 bases to trimming and J lost 1 base, with 9 bases between them. The CDR3 is 14 amino acids. Germline V CDR1 and CDR2: SGDLS, YYNGEE. The CDR3 is CASSVGQTNTEAFF. CDR3 in DNA: TGTGCCAGCAGCGTGGGTCAGACGAACACTGAAGCTTTCTTT. Supplemented by reference TRBV9 and TRBJ1-1, the full variable domain reads DSGVTQTPKHLITATGQRVTLRCSPRSGDLSVYWYQQSLDQGLQFLIQYYNGEERAKGNILERFSAQQFPDLHSELNLSSLELGDSALYFCASSVGQTNTEAFFGQGTRLTVV.

V is TRBV2 and J is TRBJ2-2; the D gene is possibly TRBD2 (5 bases). The CDR3 spans 15 residues. Germline lookup yields CDR1 SNHLY and CDR2 FYNNEI. The germline V and J ends were trimmed by 7 bases and 4 bases, with 16 bases remaining between them. The CDR3 DNA sequence: TGTGCCAGCACTAGTGAGGGTGGGAGCACCGGGGAGCTGTTTTTT. Protein sequence: CASTSEGGSTGELFF.

CDR3 region: CASSPLGQDYGYTF. The CDR3 DNA reads as TGTGCCAGCAGCCCCTTGGGACAGGACTATGGCTACACCTTC. V and J are TRBV11-1 and TRBJ1-2; 8 bases are a match to TRBD1. The CDR3 extends over 14 amino acids. Per the germline V gene, CDR1 is SGHAT and CDR2 is FQDESV (reference sequence). V dropped 5 bases and J dropped 3; count of bases not matched to a gene: 5.

V usage is TRBV5-4 and J usage is TRBJ1-1, with D unclear. V was cut by 4 bases and J by 2 bases, with 12 bases left in between. Germline V gene data show CDR1 as SGHNT and CDR2 as YYREEE (reference sequence). The CDR3 extends over 14 amino acids. The CDR3 DNA is TGTGCCAGCAGCATTAACATTCGTAACACTGAAGCTTTCTTT. Its protein product is CASSINIRNTEAFF. The whole variable domain, remainder taken from reference TRBV5-4 and TRBJ1-1, is ETGVTQSPTHLIKTRGQQVTLRCSSQSGHNTVSWYQQALGQGPQFIFQYYREEENGRGNFPPRFSGLQFPNYSSELNVNALELDDSALYLCASSINIRNTEAFFGQGTRLTVV.

V usage is TRBV2 and J usage is TRBJ1-6; D is uncertain. Germline CDR1 is SNHLY and CDR2 is FYNNEI. The CDR3 consists of 17 residues. Deletions cut 0 bases from V and 6 bases from J, with 15 bases between. The CDR3 spells CASSEALWTETNSPLHF. The CDR3 DNA reads as TGTGCCAGCAGTGAAGCGCTTTGGACCGAGACTAATTCACCCCTCCACTTT.

The chain joins TRBV5-6 to TRBJ2-7, with 16 bases aligning to TRBD2. The trim removed 3 bases at V and 3 bases at J, leaving 3 bases unmatched. The CDR3 spans 16 residues. Germline CDR1 and CDR2: SGHDT and YYEEEE. Here the CDR3 DNA reads TGTGCCAGCAGCTCGGGACTAGCGGGAGGGTACTACGAGCAGTACTTC. It translates to CASSSGLAGGYYEQYF. Based on the CDR3 plus reference TRBV5-6 and TRBJ2-7, the full variable domain is DAGVTQSPTHLIKTRGQQVTLRCSPKSGHDTVSWYQQALGQGPQFIFQYYEEEERQRGNFPDRFSGHQFPNYSSELNVNALLLGDSALYLCASSSGLAGGYYEQYFGPGTRLTVT.

In the case of this clone: Other DNA sequences in this sample translate to the same CDR3. The V and J genes are TRBV9 and TRBJ2-7, with a tentative D call TRBD2 (6 bases). The CDR3 loop spans 14 amino acids. Germline values: CDR1 SGDLS, CDR2 YYNGEE. Trimming removed 2 bases at V and 3 bases at J, with 12 bases between. Here the CDR3 DNA reads TGTGCCAGCAGCGTTGGAGGGGCGGGCTACGAGCAGTACTTC. It is translated as CASSVGGAGYEQYF.

The chain links TRBV25-1 to TRBJ1-1, with TRBD1 as a possible D gene (6 bases). V lost 4 bases, J lost 5 bases, and 14 bases lay in between. Per germline, CDR1 MGHDK and CDR2 SYGVNS. The CDR3 loop spans 14 amino acids. In DNA form, the CDR3 reads TGTGCCAGCAGTGCGACAGGAGGGGATACTGAAGCTTTCTTT. Encoded protein: CASSATGGDTEAFF. Drawing the rest from reference TRBV25-1 and TRBJ1-1, the complete variable domain is EADIYQTPRYLVIGTGKKITLECSQTMGHDKMYWYQQDPGMELHLIHYSYGVNSTEKGDLSSESTVSRIRTEHFPLTLESARPSHTSQYLCASSATGGDTEAFFGQGTRLTVV.

The rearrangement links TRBV27 to TRBJ1-1; no clear D gene. V was pared by 0 bases and J by 6 bases, with 14 bases between. CDR1 and CDR2 (germline): MNHEY, SMNVEV (reference sequence). The length of the CDR3 is 15 residues. The CDR3 sequence is CASSLSIEGFAEAFF. The CDR3 DNA sequence: TGTGCCAGCAGTTTATCGATCGAGGGTTTCGCTGAAGCTTTCTTT.

The chain links TRBV19 to TRBJ1-1; TRBD1 might be the D (6 bases). The CDR3 length is 14 residues. The V end was cut by 7 bases, the J end by 0 bases, with 12 bases between. Germline V CDR1 and CDR2: LNHDA, SQIVND (reference sequence). Here the CDR3 reads CASKVGGMNTEAFF. For the CDR3, the DNA is TGTGCCAGTAAGGTAGGGGGTATGAACACTGAAGCTTTCTTT.

The chain is built from TRBV6-1 and TRBJ1-5, with D possibly matching TRBD1 (6 bases). Germline CDR1 MNHNS, CDR2 SASEGT. The CDR3 spans 15 residues. V lost 7 bases and J lost 2, with 15 bases in between. CDR3 DNA sequence: TGTGCCAGCATCCCAGGGGACTTTGGCAATCAGCCCCAGCATTTT. Residues: CASIPGDFGNQPQHF.

The chain is built from TRBV13 and TRBJ2-7; 9 nucleotides agree with TRBD1. The CDR3 covers 15 residues. Germline V CDR1 and CDR2: PRHDT, FYEKMQ (reference sequence). With V trimmed by 3 bases and J by 6 bases, 9 bases remained unmatched. The CDR3 DNA reads TGTGCCAGCAGCTTCGAAACACAGGGGGCGGGCGAGCAGTACTTC. This translates into CASSFETQGAGEQYF.

On this clone itself: This specimen includes other DNA sequences encoding the same CDR3. The chain uses TRBV2 and TRBJ1-1; D unresolved. Germline V gene sequence: CDR1 SNHLY, CDR2 FYNNEI. The CDR3 runs to 10 residues. V lost 6 bases, J lost 8 bases, and 7 bases lay in between. CDR3 sequence: CASSGIEAFF. CDR3 nucleotide sequence: TGTGCCAGCAGCGGGATCGAAGCTTTCTTT.

V is TRBV4-1 and J is TRBJ2-7, with 10 bases that match TRBD2. Trimming at V came to 3 bases and at J to 3 bases, leaving 8 bases not matched to a gene. The CDR3 totals 16 residues. CDR1 and CDR2 from the germline V gene are MGHRA and YSYEKL. The CDR3 region is CASSQGAGGPLYEQYF. The CDR3 region has the DNA TGCGCCAGCAGCCAGGGAGCGGGGGGGCCCCTCTACGAGCAGTACTTC.

The chain recombines TRBV9 with TRBJ2-3; TRBD2 agrees at 14 bases. Germline values: CDR1 SGDLS, CDR2 YYNGEE. This CDR3 spans 16 amino acids. With V trimmed by 4 bases and J by 2 bases, 3 bases remained unmatched. For the CDR3, the DNA is TGTGCCAGCAGCACGGGACTAGCGGGGGCCACAGATACGCAGTATTTT. Translated: CASSTGLAGATDTQYF.

Remarks on this clone: The junction departs from the called germline gene at one end, perhaps through a read error. The chain couples TRBV7-7 to TRBJ2-5; TRBD1 might be the D (6 bases). CDR1 and CDR2 from the germline V gene are SSHAT and FNYEAQ (reference sequence). This CDR3 contains 14 residues. The CDR3 nucleotides read TGTGCTAGCAGCGTGGGACAAACCCAAGAGACCCAGTACTTC. Protein: CASSVGQTQETQYF.

This rearrangement joins TRBV10-3 to TRBJ2-7; the D gene could be TRBD1 or TRBD2 (6 bases each). The V end lost 11 bases, the J end lost 2 bases, and 13 bases lay between the germline ends. The CDR3 spans 12 residues. Germline V CDR1 and CDR2: ENHRY, SYGVKD. CDR3 DNA sequence: TGTGCCGCGAGGGGGGAACCCTACGAGCAGTACTTC. Translating it yields CAARGEPYEQYF.

The rearrangement uses TRBV27 and TRBJ2-5; D ambiguous. CDR1 MNHEY and CDR2 SMNVEV come from the germline V gene (reference sequence). The CDR3 loop spans 16 amino acids. With 0 bases removed from V and 1 base from J, the gap between germline ends came to 12 bases. The CDR3 loop reads CASSLSKEYSQETQYF. The CDR3 DNA follows: TGTGCCAGCAGTTTATCGAAGGAGTACAGCCAAGAGACCCAGTACTTC.

This chain joins TRBV7-9 and TRBJ2-2; 7 bases fit TRBD1. Germline trimming cut 4 bases from V and 0 bases from J; bases unmatched to any gene: 5. Germline lookup yields CDR1 SEHNR and CDR2 FQNEAQ (reference sequence). The CDR3 has 16 residues. The CDR3 loop is CASSSPQGTNTGELFF. Here the CDR3 DNA reads TGTGCCAGCAGCTCTCCACAGGGGACGAACACCGGGGAGCTGTTTTTT.